This is a list of T cell receptor beta chains from one sample in a study of vaccination and CD4 T cells after COVID-19. Each CDR3 protein gets one entry after TCRdb re-called the PCR reads with MiXCR. The data hold around 25,000 distinct CDR3 sequences, with 60% to 80% observed a single time. Which antigens these TCRs recognize remains unknown. The material was CD4+ T cells from blood, cultured in vitro, obtained after SARS-CoV-2 vaccination. The receptors come from a human donor who received a COVID-19 vaccine. Both conserved end residues are part of each CDR3. A D gene is named only where the DNA matches it firmly. For some rows the clone size is stated as once, few or many, or as a class when expanded; others skip it.

J,D,V,size,CDR3,DNA
TRBJ2-7,TRBD2,TRBV20-1,NA,CSARGASGGPSYEQYF,TGCAGTGCTAGGGGCGCTAGCGGGGGTCCATCCTACGAGCAGTACTTC
TRBJ2-6,NA,TRBV5-1,NA,CASSLRPVGSGANVLTF,TGCGCCAGCAGCTTGAGGCCTGTTGGCTCTGGGGCCAACGTCCTGACTTTC
TRBJ1-5,TRBD1,TRBV5-1,once,CASSLAGTVNQPQHF,TGCGCCAGCAGCTTGGCCGGGACAGTCAATCAGCCCCAGCATTTT
TRBJ1-5,NA,TRBV5-1,NA,CASSLEGAREGQPQHF,TGCGCCAGCAGCTTGGAGGGAGCCCGTGAGGGTCAGCCCCAGCATTTT
TRBJ1-2,NA,TRBV12-3/TRBV12-4,NA,CASSPTGSYGYTF,TGTGCCAGCAGCCCAACAGGGAGCTATGGCTACACCTTC
TRBJ2-5,NA,TRBV20-1,NA,CSARVGRLTQETQYF,TGCAGTGCTAGAGTGGGACGCCTCACACAAGAGACCCAGTACTTC
TRBJ1-3,NA,TRBV10-1,once,CASSEGTAGADTIYF,TGCGCCAGCAGTGAGGGGACGGCGGGGGCGGACACCATATATTTT
TRBJ1-1,NA,TRBV5-4,NA,CASSLVAGTNTEAFF,TGTGCCAGCAGCTTGGTGGCAGGGACGAACACTGAAGCTTTCTTT
TRBJ1-3,NA,TRBV7-9,NA,CASSLALDF,TGTGCCAGCAGCTTAGCGCTGGATTTT
TRBJ1-2,NA,TRBV20-1,few,CSASFQEDGYTF,TGCAGTGCTAGTTTTCAGGAAGATGGCTACACCTTC
TRBJ2-2,NA,TRBV6-1,NA,CASRDGGLGELFF,TGTGCTTCGAGAGACGGGGGATTAGGGGAGCTGTTTTTT
TRBJ1-2,NA,TRBV28,NA,CASSLVGTDYGYTF,TGTGCCAGCAGTTTGGTAGGGACCGACTATGGCTACACCTTC
TRBJ2-3,NA,TRBV25-1,NA,CASRGKVGGTDTQYF,TGTGCCAGCAGGGGAAAAGTCGGGGGCACAGATACGCAGTATTTT
TRBJ1-3,NA,TRBV20-1,NA,CSAFQGLGGNTIYF,TGCAGTGCTTTTCAGGGTTTGGGTGGAAACACCATATATTTT
TRBJ1-5,NA,TRBV7-8,once,CASSQRAGPQHF,TGTGCCAGCAGCCAACGAGCCGGGCCCCAGCATTTT
TRBJ1-5,NA,TRBV12-3/TRBV12-4,NA,CASSRTDLVNQPQHF,TGTGCCAGCAGCCGGACAGATCTAGTAAATCAGCCCCAGCATTTT
TRBJ1-1,TRBD1,TRBV12-3/TRBV12-4,NA,CASRPFRDRVRYTEAFF,TGTGCCAGCAGACCCTTCCGGGACAGGGTACGTTACACTGAAGCTTTCTTT
TRBJ1-5,NA,TRBV6-1,NA,CASRGGRTIYSNQPQHF,TGTGCCAGCAGGGGGGGACGTACGATCTATAGCAATCAGCCCCAGCATTTT
TRBJ1-6,NA,TRBV6-1,NA,CASINSGSSYNSPLHF,TGTGCCAGCATCAATTCAGGGAGCTCCTATAATTCACCCCTCCACTTT
TRBJ1-1,TRBD1,TRBV18,NA,CASSPPDRGTTEAFF,TGTGCCAGCTCACCTCCAGACAGGGGGACCACTGAAGCTTTCTTT
TRBJ1-2,TRBD1,TRBV7-9,NA,CASSPQGQLNYGYTF,TGTGCCAGCAGCCCACAGGGACAGCTTAACTATGGCTACACCTTC
TRBJ1-5,NA,TRBV6-1,few,CASETGGRNQPQHF,TGTGCCAGCGAGACAGGCGGACGCAATCAGCCCCAGCATTTT
TRBJ2-7,NA,TRBV6-1,NA,CASMGRLLSYEQYF,TGTGCCAGCATGGGACGGCTGCTATCCTACGAGCAGTACTTC
TRBJ2-2,NA,TRBV6-4,NA,CASSDRAYGELFF,TGTGCCAGCAGTGACCGCGCGTACGGGGAGCTGTTTTTT
TRBJ2-3,TRBD1,TRBV20-1,few,CSAEGGVAGTDTQYF,TGCAGTGCTGAAGGGGGCGTGGCGGGCACAGATACGCAGTATTTT
TRBJ1-2,TRBD1,TRBV2,NA,CASSAGQGRNYGYTF,TGTGCCAGCAGTGCGGGACAGGGGCGTAACTATGGCTACACCTTC
TRBJ1-5,TRBD1,TRBV10-3,NA,CAISETRQGGSGNQPQHF,TGTGCCATCAGTGAGACCCGACAGGGGGGTTCGGGCAATCAGCCCCAGCATTTT
TRBJ1-2,NA,TRBV2,NA,CASSEGRLDGYTF,TGTGCCAGCAGTGAAGGTCGACTGGATGGCTACACCTTC
TRBJ1-1,NA,TRBV6-1,NA,CASTIMGGSNTEAFF,TGTGCCAGCACGATCATGGGGGGCTCGAACACTGAAGCTTTCTTT
TRBJ2-1,TRBD1,TRBV30,NA,CAWSSDRGREQFF,TGTGCCTGGAGTTCGGACAGGGGGCGTGAGCAGTTCTTC
TRBJ1-1,NA,TRBV19,few,CASNPGGIDTEAFF,TGTGCCAGTAACCCGGGGGGAATAGACACTGAAGCTTTCTTT
TRBJ1-6,TRBD1,TRBV9,NA,CASSGNRGQLGSPLHF,TGTGCCAGCAGTGGAAACAGGGGACAGCTGGGTTCACCCCTCCACTTT
TRBJ1-5,TRBD1,TRBV6-1,NA,CAIQQGREGQPQHF,TGTGCCATCCAACAGGGGAGGGAAGGTCAGCCCCAGCATTTT
TRBJ2-1,NA,TRBV7-3,NA,CASSPVGVDNEQFF,TGTGCCAGCAGCCCGGTGGGGGTAGACAATGAGCAGTTCTTC
TRBJ1-5,NA,TRBV11-3,NA,CASALLIRRRSSNQPQHF,TGTGCCAGCGCCTTACTTATCCGCAGGCGGAGTAGCAATCAGCCCCAGCATTTT
TRBJ1-5,TRBD1,TRBV12-3/TRBV12-4,NA,CASSRTGGRGVNQPQHF,TGTGCCAGCAGTCGTACAGGGGGCCGAGGGGTCAATCAGCCCCAGCATTTT
TRBJ2-5,NA,TRBV30,NA,CAYSQVKETQYF,TGTGCATACTCCCAGGTGAAAGAGACCCAGTACTTC
TRBJ1-6,NA,TRBV30,few,CAWSVRGPISPLHF,TGTGCCTGGAGTGTAAGGGGTCCAATTTCACCCCTCCACTTT
TRBJ1-5,NA,TRBV6-5,NA,CASSWDSNQPQHF,TGTGCCAGCAGTTGGGACAGCAATCAGCCCCAGCATTTT